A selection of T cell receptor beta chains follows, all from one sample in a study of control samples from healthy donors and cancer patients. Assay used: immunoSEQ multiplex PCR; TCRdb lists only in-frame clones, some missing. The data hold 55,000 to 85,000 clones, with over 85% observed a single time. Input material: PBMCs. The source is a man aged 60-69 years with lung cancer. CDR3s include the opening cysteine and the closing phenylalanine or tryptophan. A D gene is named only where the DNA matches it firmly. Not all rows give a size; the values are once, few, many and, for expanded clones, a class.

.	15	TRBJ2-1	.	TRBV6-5	CASSYSGEIFDEQFF	TGTGCCAGCAGTTACTCGGGAGAGATTTTCGATGAGCAGTTCTTC
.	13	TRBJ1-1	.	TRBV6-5	CASNREDGTEAFF	TGTGCCAGCAATCGGGAAGATGGCACTGAAGCTTTCTTT
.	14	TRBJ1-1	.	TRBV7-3	CASSPGRGNTEAFF	TGTGCCAGCAGCCCTGGGAGGGGGAACACTGAAGCTTTCTTT
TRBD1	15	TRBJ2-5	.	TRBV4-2	CASSQELRGQETQYF	TGTGCCAGCAGCCAAGAACTCAGGGGGCAAGAGACCCAGTACTTC
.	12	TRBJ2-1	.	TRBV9	CASSVPGNEQFF	TGTGCCAGCAGCGTCCCAGGTAATGAGCAGTTCTTC
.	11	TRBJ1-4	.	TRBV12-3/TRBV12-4	CASSINEKLFF	TGTGCCAGCAGTATCAATGAAAAACTGTTTTTT
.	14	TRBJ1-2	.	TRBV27	CASSLAGQFYGYTF	TGTGCCAGCAGTTTAGCGGGGCAGTTCTATGGCTACACCTTC
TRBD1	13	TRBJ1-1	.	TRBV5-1	CASSNGQGAEAFF	TGCGCCAGCAGCAACGGACAGGGGGCTGAAGCTTTCTTT
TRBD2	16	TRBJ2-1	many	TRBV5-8	CATVGRGSHQYNEQFF	TGTGCCACCGTAGGGCGGGGGTCCCACCAATACAATGAGCAGTTCTTC
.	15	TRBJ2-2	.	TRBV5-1	CASSLPDSFTGELFF	TGCGCCAGCAGCCTGCCCGACAGTTTCACCGGGGAGCTGTTTTTT
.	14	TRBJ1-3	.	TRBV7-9	CASSLQGGGNTIYF	TGTGCCAGCAGCCTACAGGGAGGTGGAAACACCATATATTTT
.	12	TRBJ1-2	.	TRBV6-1	CASSERNYGYTF	TGTGCCAGCAGTGAACGGAACTATGGCTACACCTTC
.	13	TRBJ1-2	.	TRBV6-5	CTVGASVPYGYTF	TGTACGGTGGGTGCTTCCGTACCCTATGGCTACACCTTC
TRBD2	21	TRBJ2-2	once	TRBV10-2	CASSGLGTSGGFRRETGELFF	TGCGCCAGCAGTGGGCTCGGGACTAGCGGGGGCTTTAGACGTGAGACCGGGGAGCTGTTTTTT
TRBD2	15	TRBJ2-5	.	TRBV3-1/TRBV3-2	CASSQVTSGQETQYF	TGTGCCAGCAGCCAGGTGACTAGCGGCCAAGAGACCCAGTACTTC
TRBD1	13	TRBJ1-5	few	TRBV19	CASRGQGNQPQHF	TGTGCCAGCCGCGGACAGGGGAATCAGCCCCAGCATTTT
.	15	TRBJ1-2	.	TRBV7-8	CASSNPGGGDFGYTF	TGTGCCAGCAGCAACCCCGGCGGGGGCGACTTTGGCTACACCTTC
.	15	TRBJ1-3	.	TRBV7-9	CASSLASFSGNTIYF	TGTGCCAGCAGCTTGGCCTCTTTCTCTGGAAACACCATATATTTT
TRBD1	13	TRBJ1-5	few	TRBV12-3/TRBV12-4	CASSAQGNQPQHF	TGTGCCAGCAGTGCACAGGGGAATCAGCCCCAGCATTTT
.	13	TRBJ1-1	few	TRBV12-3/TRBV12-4	CASSLVWDTEAFF	TGTGCCAGCAGTTTAGTGTGGGACACTGAAGCTTTCTTT
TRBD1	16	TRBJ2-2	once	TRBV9	CATSKYRDRDTGELFF	TGTGCCACATCTAAATACCGGGACAGGGACACCGGGGAGCTGTTTTTT
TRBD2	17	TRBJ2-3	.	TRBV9	CASSVATGRGGTDTQYF	TGTGCCAGCAGCGTAGCTACGGGGCGGGGGGGCACAGATACGCAGTATTTT
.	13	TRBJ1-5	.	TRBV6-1	CASSEEPNQPQHF	TGTGCCAGCAGTGAGGAGCCTAATCAGCCCCAGCATTTT
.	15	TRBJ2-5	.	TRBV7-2	CASSLRGNGEETQYF	TGTGCCAGCAGCTTAAGAGGGAATGGTGAGGAGACCCAGTACTTC
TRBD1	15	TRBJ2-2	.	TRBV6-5	CASSYTRQGIGELFF	TGTGCCAGCAGCTACACCAGACAGGGTATCGGGGAGCTGTTTTTT
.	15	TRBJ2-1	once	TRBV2	CASRDTRSSYNEQFF	TGTGCCAGCAGGGATACTAGGAGCTCCTACAATGAGCAGTTCTTC
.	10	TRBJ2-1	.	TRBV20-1	CSAVEVEQFF	TGCAGTGCCGTCGAAGTTGAGCAGTTCTTC
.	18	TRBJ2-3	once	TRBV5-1	CASSRSFGGSRSTDTQYF	TGCGCCAGCAGCCGATCCTTTGGGGGGTCAAGATCGACAGATACGCAGTATTTT
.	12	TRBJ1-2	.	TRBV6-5	CASGTGGYGYTF	TGTGCCAGCGGGACGGGAGGCTATGGCTACACCTTC
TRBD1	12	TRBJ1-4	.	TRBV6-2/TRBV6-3	CASSDRGEKLFF	TGTGCCAGCAGTGACAGGGGGGAGAAACTGTTTTTT
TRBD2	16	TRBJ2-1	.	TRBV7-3	CASSLMASGGYNEQFF	TGTGCCAGCAGCTTAATGGCTAGCGGGGGATACAATGAGCAGTTCTTC
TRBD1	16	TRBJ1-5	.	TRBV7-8	CASSSMDRGGNQPQHF	TGTGCCAGCAGCTCAATGGACAGGGGTGGCAATCAGCCCCAGCATTTT
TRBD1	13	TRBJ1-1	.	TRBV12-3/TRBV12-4	CAIYRGGNTEAFF	TGTGCCATTTACAGGGGAGGGAACACTGAAGCTTTCTTT
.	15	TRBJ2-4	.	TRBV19	CASSTFRDVKNIQYF	TGTGCCAGTAGTACATTTCGGGACGTAAAAAACATTCAGTACTTC
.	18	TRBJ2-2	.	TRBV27	CASSLSLRRLANTGELFF	TGTGCCAGCAGTTTATCATTAAGGCGTCTAGCGAACACCGGGGAGCTGTTTTTT
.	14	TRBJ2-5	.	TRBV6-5	CASALIPARETQYF	TGTGCCAGTGCGTTAATACCGGCGCGGGAGACCCAGTACTTC
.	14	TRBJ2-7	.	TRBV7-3	CASSLKVDDYEQYF	TGTGCCAGCAGCTTAAAGGTTGACGATTACGAGCAGTACTTC
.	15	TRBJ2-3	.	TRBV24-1	CATSTLASSTDTQYF	TGTGCCACCAGTACGCTAGCGAGTAGCACAGATACGCAGTATTTT
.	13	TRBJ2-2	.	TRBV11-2	CASSFFPAGELFF	TGTGCCAGCAGCTTTTTCCCTGCCGGGGAGCTGTTTTTT
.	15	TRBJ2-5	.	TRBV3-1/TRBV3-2	CASSQGPGLQETQYF	TGTGCCAGCAGCCAAGGCCCGGGACTCCAAGAGACCCAGTACTTC
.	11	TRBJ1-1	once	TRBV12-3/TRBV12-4	CASRSGNLAFF	TGTGCCAGCAGATCCGGGAATTTAGCTTTCTTT
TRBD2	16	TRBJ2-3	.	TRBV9	CASSDGLAASTDTQYF	TGTGCCAGCAGCGACGGACTAGCGGCTAGCACAGATACGCAGTATTTT